Presented here are 25 T cell receptor beta chains from one specimen sequenced in a study of human T cells and chemical hapten exposure. TCRdb fed the RACE reads into MiXCR, producing one record per CDR3 protein. The sample has 240,000 or so distinct CDR3 sequences, about 8.1% seen once. Time point defined: pre-sensitization, week 0. Treatment in this sample: therapeutic diphenylcyclopropenone sensitization with weekly scalp DPC. Specimen: whole blood, collected in connection with sensitization to the hapten diphenylcyclopropenone (DPC). The origin of the receptors is a middle-aged woman with alopecia areata. Some clones in this sample may be carry-over from other donors' samples.

Only a few counts were recorded for this clonotype. The genes are TRBV2 and TRBJ2-2, with D perhaps TRBD2 (6 bases). The CDR3 length is 15 residues. Between the trimmed V and J ends, which lost 7 bases and 3 bases, there was a span of 15 bases. Germline loops: CDR1 SNHLY, CDR2 FYNNEI. CDR3 bases: TGTGCCAGCACCGAGGCGCGGGGAGACACCGGGGAGCTGTTTTTT. Amino acid sequence: CASTEARGDTGELFF.

The chain is built from TRBV7-2 and TRBJ1-6; possible D gene TRBD1, 5 bases. CDR1 is SGHTA, CDR2 FQGNSA, per germline. V was shortened by 4 bases and J by 10 bases, with 17 bases between the two germline ends. The CDR3 spans 15 residues. The CDR3 nucleotides read TGTGCCAGCAGCTCACTACAGGCCTTTGGCTCACCCCTCCACTTT. Residues: CASSSLQAFGSPLHF.

The rearrangement joins TRBV28 to TRBJ2-4; TRBD2 is a possible D gene (6 bases). The V end lost 6 bases, the J end lost 2 bases, and 14 bases lay between the germline ends. Looked up from germline, CDR1 is MDHEN and CDR2 is SYDVKM. This CDR3 spans 15 amino acids. CDR3 coding DNA: TGTGCCAGCAGGGAGGGGTTAATGTCCAAAAACATTCAGTACTTC. It encodes CASREGLMSKNIQYF.

CDR3 residues: CASSYSPSREKLFF. CDR3 in DNA: TGTGCCAGCAGTTACTCCCCTTCCAGGGAAAAACTGTTTTTT. J is TRBJ1-4 and V is TRBV6-5, with D hard to call. This CDR3 contains 14 residues. V was pared by 0 bases and J by 8 bases, with 10 bases between. Germline assignment: CDR1 MNHEY and CDR2 SVGAGI.

This clonotype was detected a few times. The chain joins TRBV10-3 to TRBJ2-1; TRBD2 agrees at 7 bases. Germline V gene data show CDR1 as ENHRY and CDR2 as SYGVKD. The trim removed 11 bases at V and 10 bases at J, leaving 17 bases unmatched. The CDR3 loop spans 14 amino acids. CDR3 loop: CASSRERAGGEQFF. CDR3 DNA sequence: TGTGCCTCCTCGCGGGAGAGGGCGGGTGGAGAGCAGTTCTTC.

The chain combines TRBV10-3 with TRBJ1-2; D ambiguous. CDR3 length equals 16 residues. Trimming took 6 bases from V and 0 from J, leaving 17 bases between them. CDR1 and CDR2 from the germline V gene are ENHRY and SYGVKD. The CDR3 region is CAISTEAAPSNYGYTF. The CDR3 nucleotides are TGTGCCATCAGCACCGAGGCAGCACCCTCTAACTATGGCTACACCTTC.

This clonotype was seen many times. This chain joins TRBV4-1 and TRBJ1-1, with a possible D match to TRBD1 (5 bases). The CDR3 contains 14 residues. V lost 2 bases, J lost 4 bases, and 11 bases lay in between. In germline, CDR1 is MGHRA, CDR2 YSYEKL. The CDR3 spells CASSQSDSLTEAFF. The CDR3 DNA is TGCGCCAGCAGCCAATCCGACAGCCTCACTGAAGCTTTCTTT.

In its sample, this clonotype was seen a few times. The V and J genes are TRBV6-2 or TRBV6-3 and TRBJ2-7; 7 bases line up with TRBD2. From germline, CDR1 is MNHEY and CDR2 SVGEGT. The CDR3 consists of 11 residues. Losses at the gene ends were 8 bases for V and 3 bases for J; bases not matched to a gene: 1. CDR3 sequence: CASRDYYEQYF. The DNA for the CDR3 is TGTGCCAGCCGGGACTACTACGAGCAGTACTTC.

This clonotype was seen more than once but under ten times. The genes are TRBV5-1 and TRBJ1-2; D unresolved. CDR3 length equals 14 residues. The germline V and J ends were trimmed by 2 bases and 2 bases, with 10 bases remaining between them. Germline CDR1 and CDR2: SGHRS and YFSETQ. CDR3 sequence: CASSFQFGNYGYTF. CDR3 nucleotides: TGCGCCAGCAGCTTTCAATTCGGCAACTATGGCTACACCTTC.

The J gene is TRBJ2-2, the V gene TRBV2; tentative D call: TRBD2 (5 bases). The germline CDR1 and CDR2 sequences are SNHLY and FYNNEI. The germline V and J ends were trimmed by 7 bases and 4 bases, with 10 bases remaining between them. CDR3 length equals 13 residues. As DNA, the CDR3 is TGTGCCAGCAAGAGGGATATCACCGGGGAGCTGTTTTTT. Protein product: CASKRDITGELFF.

This clonotype was observed a few times. The chain combines TRBV7-9 with TRBJ1-6; the D is unclear. V shed 4 bases and J shed 4 bases, with 11 bases lying between them. This CDR3 contains 15 residues. Germline V gives CDR1 SEHNR, CDR2 FQNEAQ (reference sequence). The CDR3 region is CASSYTKEYNSPLHF. Written as DNA, the CDR3 is TGTGCCAGCAGCTATACAAAGGAGTATAATTCACCCCTCCACTTT.

This clonotype was observed a few times. The chain couples TRBV29-1 to TRBJ2-5; D uncertain. The CDR3 loop spans 12 amino acids. Between the trimmed V and J ends, which lost 4 bases and 2 bases, there was a span of 8 bases. Germline V gene sequence: CDR1 SQVTM, CDR2 ANQGSEA. The CDR3 sequence: CSVGQRQETQYF. The CDR3 DNA follows: TGCAGCGTTGGGCAGAGGCAAGAGACCCAGTACTTC.

Many counts were recorded for this clonotype. This chain links TRBV6-5 with TRBJ2-7, with D maybe TRBD1 (5 bases). Germline CDR1 MNHEY, CDR2 SVGAGI. Trimming stripped 0 bases from V and 6 bases from J, with 12 bases between. The CDR3 has 14 amino acids. CDR3 DNA: TGTGCCAGCAGTTACTCGGACACCCCGTCCGAGCAGTACTTC. This sequence encodes CASSYSDTPSEQYF.

This clonotype was picked up a small number of times. The DNA for the CDR3 is TGTGCCAGCAGTTTAGGTCACGGGCCACAGCCCCAGCATTTT. This translates into CASSLGHGPQPQHF. The V call is TRBV12-3 or TRBV12-4, the J call TRBJ1-5, with D hard to call. The CDR3 is 14 residues long. The germline V and J ends were trimmed by 1 base and 7 bases, with 11 bases remaining between them.

This clonotype occurred a few times. The chain is built from TRBV6-2 or TRBV6-3 and TRBJ1-3; D remains ambiguous. CDR3 length equals 14 residues. Trimming removed 9 bases at V and 7 bases at J, with 19 bases between. The germline V gene encodes CDR1 MNHEY and CDR2 SVGEGT. DNA for the CDR3: TGTGCCAGTTGGTTGGACCGCGTGGAGAACACCATATATTTT. Its protein product is CASWLDRVENTIYF.

In this sample, this clonotype turned up many times. This rearrangement joins TRBV7-9 to TRBJ2-3; 10 bases are a match to TRBD2. The CDR3 has 15 amino acids. Germline lookup yields CDR1 SEHNR and CDR2 FQNEAQ (reference sequence). Trimming cost V 2 bases and J 4 bases; bases outside gene matches: 3. The DNA of the CDR3 is TGTGCCAGCAGCTTACGAGCGGGAGGGCCAGATACGCAGTATTTT. Translating gives CASSLRAGGPDTQYF.

This clonotype was observed a handful of times. The CDR3 DNA sequence: TGTGCCAGCAGCTATCAGGGGGCCTCAGTCTACGAGCAGTACTTC. Translation gives CASSYQGASVYEQYF. This chain connects TRBV6-5 to TRBJ2-7; 8 nucleotides agree with TRBD1. The CDR3 is made up of 15 amino acids. Germline lookup yields CDR1 MNHEY and CDR2 SVGAGI. The trim removed 6 bases at V and 3 bases at J, leaving 10 bases unmatched.

This clonotype was observed at least ten times. This sequence joins TRBV7-2 and TRBJ2-1, with D perhaps given as TRBD1 or TRBD2 (6 bases each). The CDR3 is 15 residues long. The germline V gene has CDR1 SGHTA and CDR2 FQGNSA. V was trimmed by 1 base and J by 7 bases, leaving 14 bases between them. The DNA of the CDR3 is TGTGCCAGCAGCTTAGTGTTGGGGGGCGGGAATGAGCAGTTCTTC. Residues: CASSLVLGGGNEQFF.

At least ten counts were recorded for this clonotype. The V gene is TRBV29-1, the J gene TRBJ2-1; 13 bases agree with TRBD2. With V trimmed by 8 bases and J by 4 bases, 5 bases remained unmatched. The germline V gene encodes CDR1 SQVTM and CDR2 ANQGSEA. This CDR3 has 14 amino acids. In nucleotides, the CDR3 is TGCAGCCCTGCGGGACTAGCGGGGTACAATGAGCAGTTCTTC. Encoded protein: CSPAGLAGYNEQFF.

This clonotype was seen more than once but under ten times. This chain connects TRBV6-5 to TRBJ1-2; D may be TRBD1 (5 bases). Germline CDR1 reads MNHEY; CDR2 reads SVGAGI. The CDR3 totals 11 residues. Trimming stripped 6 bases from V and 4 bases from J, with 6 bases between. CDR3 bases: TGTGCCAGCAGAGGGGCCTATGGCTACACCTTC. As protein: CASRGAYGYTF.

This clonotype came up a few times. This chain joins TRBV6-5 and TRBJ1-3; D is undetermined. Trimming removed 4 bases at V and 2 bases at J, with 6 bases between. From germline, CDR1 is MNHEY and CDR2 SVGAGI. The CDR3 spans 13 residues. The CDR3 DNA sequence: TGTGCCAGCAGTTGGACGACTGGAAACACCATATATTTT. Amino acid sequence: CASSWTTGNTIYF.

The rearrangement joins TRBV28 to TRBJ1-5, with D maybe TRBD1 (6 bases). Germline values: CDR1 MDHEN, CDR2 SYDVKM. Trimming took off 2 bases at V and 7 bases at J, with 12 bases between the two ends. The CDR3 has 14 amino acids. As DNA, the CDR3 is TGTGCCAGCAGTTTACAGGGGATCAAGCAGCCCCAGCATTTT. It translates to CASSLQGIKQPQHF. Combining the CDR3 with reference TRBV28 and TRBJ1-5 gives the whole variable domain DVKVTQSSRYLVKRTGEKVFLECVQDMDHENMFWYRQDPGLGLRLIYFSYDVKMKEKGDIPEGYSVSREKKERFSLILESASTNQTSMYLCASSLQGIKQPQHFGDGTRLSIL.

The chain carries TRBV12-3 or TRBV12-4 and TRBJ1-1; 7 bases are shared with TRBD1. This CDR3 spans 13 amino acids. V shed 3 bases, J shed 5 bases, and the junction held 3 bases outside the gene matches. The CDR3 coding sequence is TGTGCCAGCAGTTTCTACAGGGGTACTGAAGCTTTCTTT. Encoded protein: CASSFYRGTEAFF.

This clonotype has just a few counts. The J gene is TRBJ2-1, the V gene TRBV6-2 or TRBV6-3; D is possibly TRBD2 (5 bases). CDR3 size: 16 residues. Germline CDR1 and CDR2: MNHEY and SVGEGT. The germline V and J ends were trimmed by 4 bases and 6 bases, with 19 bases remaining between them. The DNA of the CDR3 is TGTGCCAGCAGTTCCTCAGCGGTCAGGCCCCGCAATGAGCAGTTCTTC. Translation: CASSSSAVRPRNEQFF.

This clonotype has more than one count but fewer than ten. The V gene is TRBV9, the J gene TRBJ2-5; D uncertain. The CDR3 spans 14 residues. V dropped 0 bases and J dropped 3 bases, with 9 bases sitting between them. CDR1 and CDR2 from the germline V gene are SGDLS and YYNGEE. The CDR3 reads CASSVAVGEETQYF. DNA of the CDR3: TGTGCCAGCAGCGTAGCGGTTGGGGAAGAGACCCAGTACTTC.